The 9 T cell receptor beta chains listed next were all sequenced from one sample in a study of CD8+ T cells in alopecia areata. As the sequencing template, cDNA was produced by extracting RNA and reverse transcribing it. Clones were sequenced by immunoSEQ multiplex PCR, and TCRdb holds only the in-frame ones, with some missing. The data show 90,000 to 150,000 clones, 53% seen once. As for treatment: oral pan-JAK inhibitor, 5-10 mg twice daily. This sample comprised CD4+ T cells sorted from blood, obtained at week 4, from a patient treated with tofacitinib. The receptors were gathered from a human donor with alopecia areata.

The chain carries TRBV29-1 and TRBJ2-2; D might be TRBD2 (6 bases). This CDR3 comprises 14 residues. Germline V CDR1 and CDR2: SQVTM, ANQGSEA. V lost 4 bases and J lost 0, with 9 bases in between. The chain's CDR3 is CSVGGGTNTGELFF. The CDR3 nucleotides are TGCAGCGTTGGCGGCGGGACGAACACCGGGGAGCTGTTTTTT.

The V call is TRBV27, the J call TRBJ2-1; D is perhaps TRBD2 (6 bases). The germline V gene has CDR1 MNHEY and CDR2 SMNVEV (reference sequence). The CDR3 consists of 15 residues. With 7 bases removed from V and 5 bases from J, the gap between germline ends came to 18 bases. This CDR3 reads CASTRLDFLDNEQFF. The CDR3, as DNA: TGTGCCAGCACCAGACTAGATTTCTTGGACAATGAGCAGTTCTTC.

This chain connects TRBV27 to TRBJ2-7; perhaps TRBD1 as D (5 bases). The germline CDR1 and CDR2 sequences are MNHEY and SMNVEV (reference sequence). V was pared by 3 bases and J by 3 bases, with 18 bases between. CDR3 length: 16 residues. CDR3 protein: CASSFSRADNGYEQYF. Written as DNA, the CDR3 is TGTGCCAGCAGTTTTAGCAGGGCGGACAATGGCTACGAGCAGTACTTC.

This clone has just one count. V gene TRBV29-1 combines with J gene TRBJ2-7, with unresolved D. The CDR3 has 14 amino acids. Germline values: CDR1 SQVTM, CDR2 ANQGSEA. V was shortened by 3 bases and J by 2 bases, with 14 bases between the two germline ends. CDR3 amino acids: CSVDIGINPYEQYF. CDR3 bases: TGCAGCGTTGATATTGGGATAAACCCCTACGAGCAGTACTTC.

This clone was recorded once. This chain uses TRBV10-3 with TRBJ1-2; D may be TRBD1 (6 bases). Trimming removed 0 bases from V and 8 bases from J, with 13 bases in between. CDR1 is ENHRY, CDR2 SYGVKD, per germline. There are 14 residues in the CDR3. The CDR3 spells CAISESIAGVGYTF. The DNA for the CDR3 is TGTGCCATCAGTGAGTCGATCGCAGGGGTCGGCTACACCTTC.

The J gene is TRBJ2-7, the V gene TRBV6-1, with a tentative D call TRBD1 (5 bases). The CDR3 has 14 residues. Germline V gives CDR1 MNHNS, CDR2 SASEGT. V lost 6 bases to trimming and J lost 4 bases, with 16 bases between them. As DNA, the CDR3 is TGTGCCAGCAGCCGCCAGGAAAAGGGGTACGAGCAGTACTTC. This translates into CASSRQEKGYEQYF.

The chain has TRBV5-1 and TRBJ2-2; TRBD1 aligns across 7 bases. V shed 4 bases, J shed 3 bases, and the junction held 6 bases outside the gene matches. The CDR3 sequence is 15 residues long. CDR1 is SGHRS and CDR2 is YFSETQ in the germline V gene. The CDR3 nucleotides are TGCGCCAGCAGCCCTGGGACAGACTACACCGGGGAGCTGTTTTTT. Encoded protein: CASSPGTDYTGELFF.

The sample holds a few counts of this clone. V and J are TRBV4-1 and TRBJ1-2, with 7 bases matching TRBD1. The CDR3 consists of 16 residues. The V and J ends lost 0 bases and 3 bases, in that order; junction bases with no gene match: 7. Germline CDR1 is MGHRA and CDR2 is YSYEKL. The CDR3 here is CASSQDPDRAYYGYTF. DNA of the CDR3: TGCGCCAGCAGCCAAGACCCTGACAGGGCCTACTATGGCTACACCTTC.

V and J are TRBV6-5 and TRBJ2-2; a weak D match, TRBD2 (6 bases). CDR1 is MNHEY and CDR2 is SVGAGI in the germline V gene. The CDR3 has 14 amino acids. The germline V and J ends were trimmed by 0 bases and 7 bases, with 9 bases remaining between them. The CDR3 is CASSYSTRGGELFF. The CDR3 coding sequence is TGTGCCAGCAGTTACTCGACGCGGGGCGGGGAGCTGTTTTTT.